This T cell receptor beta chain comes out of a study of blood T cell repertoires in COVID-19. About the research overall: Collection of acute and convalescent COVID-19 samples took place in the United States, Italy and Spain. Nucleic acid was either cDNA or gDNA, and it came from T cells, B-cell-depleted T cells, or PBMCs.

The CDR3 is 16 amino acids. The ends were cut back, 4 bases at V and 2 bases at J, with 18 bases in the middle. Per the germline V gene, CDR1 is MGHRA and CDR2 is YSYEKL. TCRdb's table, derived via immunoSEQ multiplex PCR, lists solely in-frame clones and lacks some. Of roughly 100,000 clones listed, under 85% are singletons. The chain links TRBV4-1 to TRBJ2-7; D perhaps matches TRBD2 (5 bases). Material for sequencing was peripheral blood. The TCR comes from a woman aged 55-69 years with acute or convalescent COVID-19. This CDR3 is CASSPASTDGTYEQYF. The CDR3 region has the DNA TGCGCCAGCAGCCCCGCATCGACGGACGGGACCTACGAGCAGTACTTC.